The 24 T cell receptor beta chains reported below all come from one sample, sequenced in a study of blood T cell repertoires in COVID-19. TCRdb keeps only in-frame clones here, not all; method: immunoSEQ multiplex PCR. The sample lists around 220,000 clones, 87% occurring once. The sequenced material came from peripheral blood. These receptors all stem from a middle-aged man with active or convalescent COVID-19.

The chain couples TRBV5-6 to TRBJ2-7, with D possibly being TRBD1 (6 bases). The CDR3 has 12 amino acids. The V end lost 4 bases, the J end lost 7 bases, and 12 bases lay between the germline ends. Germline CDR1 is SGHDT and CDR2 is YYEEEE. The CDR3 nucleotides read TGTGCCAGCAGCCCCGGGACACGGGAGCAGTACTTC. Translation gives CASSPGTREQYF.

The gene calls are TRBV3-1 (or the pseudogene TRBV3-2) and TRBJ1-6; D is perhaps TRBD1 (5 bases). Germline lookup yields CDR1 LGHDT and CDR2 YNNKEL (reference sequence). The CDR3 covers 14 residues. The ends were cut back, 5 bases at V and 8 bases at J, with 13 bases in the middle. CDR3 bases: TGTGCCAGCAGCTACGGGGGACGGCATTCACCCCTCCACTTT. It is translated as CASSYGGRHSPLHF.

V usage is TRBV19 and J usage is TRBJ1-5; TRBD1 is a possible D gene (5 bases). The CDR3 contains 16 residues. Germline assignment: CDR1 LNHDA and CDR2 SQIVND (reference sequence). Trimming took off 7 bases at V and 0 bases at J, with 16 bases between the two ends. The CDR3 DNA follows: TGTGCCAGTACCCCAGACAGCCCGTATAGCAATCAGCCCCAGCATTTT. Translating gives CASTPDSPYSNQPQHF.

The chain uses TRBV11-2 and TRBJ2-1; 9 bases line up with TRBD1. With V trimmed by 0 bases and J by 7 bases, 10 bases remained unmatched. The CDR3 contains 17 residues. Germline V gene data show CDR1 as SGHAT and CDR2 as FQNNGV. The CDR3 nucleotides read TGTGCCAGCAGCTTAGAAAGGGGACAGGGAGGGGAAAATGAGCAGTTCTTC. This encodes CASSLERGQGGENEQFF.

The J gene is TRBJ1-1, the V gene TRBV27; tentative D call: TRBD1 (5 bases). Between the trimmed V and J ends, which lost 5 bases and 0 bases, there was a span of 16 bases. This CDR3 comprises 16 residues. In germline, CDR1 is MNHEY, CDR2 SMNVEV (reference sequence). The CDR3 DNA follows: TGTGCCAGCAGTCCCTGGGGGGGAGAGATGAACACTGAAGCTTTCTTT. Encoded protein: CASSPWGGEMNTEAFF.

The rearrangement joins TRBV2 to TRBJ2-1; 9 bases match TRBD1. The V and J ends lost 7 bases and 0 bases, in that order; junction bases with no gene match: 4. Germline V gives CDR1 SNHLY, CDR2 FYNNEI. CDR3 length equals 15 residues. This CDR3 reads CASTRDRASYNEQFF. CDR3 nucleotides: TGTGCCAGCACCCGGGACAGGGCCTCCTACAATGAGCAGTTCTTC.

The CDR3 loop reads CASSLGIKDRVNEQYF. CDR3 sequence (DNA): TGTGCCAGCAGCTTAGGGATTAAAGACAGGGTGAACGAGCAGTACTTC. The J gene is TRBJ2-7, the V gene TRBV7-9; 7 bases map to TRBD1. Trimming at V came to 1 base and at J to 5 bases, leaving 11 bases not matched to a gene. Germline V gene data show CDR1 as SEHNR and CDR2 as FQNEAQ (reference sequence). This CDR3 spans 16 amino acids.

The genes are TRBV7-3 and TRBJ1-5; TRBD1 matches 7 bases. V was pared by 4 bases and J by 2 bases, with 5 bases of the junction left unmatched. CDR1 SGHTA and CDR2 FQGTGA come from the germline V gene. CDR3 length: 15 residues. CDR3 region: CASSSTGVGNQPQHF. Written as DNA, the CDR3 is TGTGCCAGCAGCTCAACAGGGGTTGGCAATCAGCCCCAGCATTTT.

J is TRBJ1-5 and V is TRBV28; D is undetermined. This CDR3 spans 13 amino acids. Trimming cost V 7 bases and J 5 bases, with 12 bases left between them. The germline V gene has CDR1 MDHEN and CDR2 SYDVKM. CDR3 DNA: TGTGCCAGCACCTATCCCAACGATCAGCCCCAGCATTTT. Protein product: CASTYPNDQPQHF.

This chain uses TRBV5-8 with TRBJ1-1; no reliable D call. CDR3 size: 14 residues. Trimming stripped 0 bases from V and 0 bases from J, with 6 bases between. Germline values: CDR1 SGHTS, CDR2 YDEGEE. The CDR3 region is CASSLARMNTEAFF. CDR3 DNA: TGTGCCAGCAGCTTGGCGCGCATGAACACTGAAGCTTTCTTT.

The rearrangement joins TRBV2 to TRBJ1-5, with no clear D. Germline V CDR1 and CDR2: SNHLY, FYNNEI. V lost 5 bases to trimming and J lost 6 bases, with 14 bases between them. The CDR3 is 14 amino acids. CDR3 coding DNA: TGTGCCAGCAGTCTATTTGCGGCTGGTCAGCCCCAGCATTTT. Protein: CASSLFAAGQPQHF.

The rearrangement joins TRBV28 to TRBJ2-5, with a weak D call TRBD1 (5 bases). Germline loops: CDR1 MDHEN, CDR2 SYDVKM. The CDR3 loop spans 15 amino acids. The V end was cut by 5 bases, the J end by 5 bases, with 18 bases between. The DNA of the CDR3 is TGTGCCAGCAGTAATAGGGGTGGGGCTCGGGAGACCCAGTACTTC. As protein: CASSNRGGARETQYF.

CDR3 nucleotides: TGTGCCTGGGGACAGGGGGCGTTAATCGGCTATGGCTACACCTTC. It encodes CAWGQGALIGYGYTF. The chain combines TRBV30 with TRBJ1-2, with 11 bases lining up with TRBD1. The CDR3 contains 15 residues. CDR1 GTSNPN and CDR2 SVGIG come from the germline V gene (reference sequence). The V gene end was trimmed by 5 bases and the J gene end by 4 bases; junction bases not matched to a gene: 9.

The chain uses TRBV28 and TRBJ2-1, with a possible D match to TRBD1 (8 bases). Trimming removed 4 bases at V and 7 bases at J, with 14 bases between. CDR3 length: 14 amino acids. Per germline, CDR1 MDHEN and CDR2 SYDVKM. CDR3 DNA sequence: TGTGCCAGCAGTTGGACAGGGACTACAAATGAGCAGTTCTTC. Residues: CASSWTGTTNEQFF.

This chain joins TRBV6-1 and TRBJ2-7; D ambiguous. Trimming removed 3 bases from V and 0 bases from J, with 9 bases in between. This CDR3 spans 14 amino acids. Germline V CDR1 and CDR2: MNHNS, SASEGT. DNA for the CDR3: TGTGCCAGCAGTGATGTGGGCTACTCCTACGAGCAGTACTTC. It specifies CASSDVGYSYEQYF.

J is TRBJ1-6 and V is TRBV6-2 or TRBV6-3, with 10 bases identical to TRBD1. The CDR3 totals 17 residues. V was clipped by 4 bases and J by 10 bases; unmatched bases: 13. Germline loops: CDR1 MNHEY, CDR2 SVGEGT. Written as DNA, the CDR3 is TGTGCCAGCAGTTTGCATACCCGGACAGGGGGTCGGTCACCCCTCCACTTT. It is translated as CASSLHTRTGGRSPLHF.

This clone was recorded only once. This chain links TRBV27 with TRBJ1-1; no reliable D call. This CDR3 has 12 residues. In germline, CDR1 is MNHEY, CDR2 SMNVEV (reference sequence). V was clipped by 6 bases and J by 1 base, with 6 bases between them. This CDR3 reads CASRRQNTEAFF. CDR3 nucleotide sequence: TGTGCCAGCAGGCGACAGAACACTGAAGCTTTCTTT.

The rearrangement links TRBV28 to TRBJ2-2, with 11 positions matching TRBD2. CDR1 and CDR2 from the germline V gene are MDHEN and SYDVKM. CDR3 length equals 18 residues. J gave up 4 bases and V 7 bases, and 14 bases lay outside the gene matches. The CDR3 nucleotides are TGTGCCAGCATCCGCACCGCCACTAGCGGGGGTCTCACCGGGGAGCTGTTTTTT. This encodes CASIRTATSGGLTGELFF.

The CDR3 sequence is CASSLGTGGYSYGYTF. The DNA for the CDR3 is TGTGCCAGCAGCTTAGGGACAGGGGGATACTCCTATGGCTACACCTTC. The chain joins TRBV11-2 to TRBJ1-2, with TRBD1 matching over 10 bases. Trimming at V came to 1 base and at J to 4 bases, leaving 6 bases not matched to a gene. CDR1 SGHAT and CDR2 FQNNGV come from the germline V gene. This CDR3 is 16 amino acids long.

This chain uses TRBV28 with TRBJ2-7; 8 bases agree with TRBD1. CDR3 length: 16 amino acids. Germline V CDR1 and CDR2: MDHEN, SYDVKM. J lost 2 bases, V lost 2 bases, and 8 bases had no gene match. CDR3 amino acids: CASSLRFGTGTYEQYF. DNA for the CDR3: TGTGCCAGCAGTTTAAGGTTTGGGACAGGAACCTACGAGCAGTACTTC.

This clone has only one observation. The chain carries TRBV29-1 and TRBJ2-3; possibly TRBD1 for D (6 bases). The germline CDR1 and CDR2 sequences are SQVTM and ANQGSEA. This CDR3 comprises 14 residues. V was cut by 3 bases and J by 3 bases, with 13 bases left in between. The CDR3 bases are TGCAGCGTTGAGGTACAGGGTGGTACAGATACGCAGTATTTT. Translated, it gives CSVEVQGGTDTQYF.

The gene calls are TRBV27 and TRBJ1-4; weak D call: TRBD1 (5 bases). Per germline, CDR1 MNHEY and CDR2 SMNVEV (reference sequence). Trimming left V 0 bases short and J 8 bases short, with 13 bases between. The CDR3 spans 15 residues. The CDR3 loop is CASSLSSVPGEKLFF. CDR3 DNA sequence: TGTGCCAGCAGTTTATCTTCAGTCCCAGGGGAAAAACTGTTTTTT. Combining the CDR3 with reference TRBV27 and TRBJ1-4 gives the whole variable domain EAQVTQNPRYLITVTGKKLTVTCSQNMNHEYMSWYRQDPGLGLRQIYYSMNVEVTDKGDVPEGYKVSRKEKRNFPLILESPSPNQTSLYFCASSLSSVPGEKLFFGSGTQLSVL.

The V call is TRBV11-2, the J call TRBJ1-5; 7 bases match TRBD1. The CDR3 covers 15 residues. Germline V gene lookup returns CDR1 SGHAT and CDR2 FQNNGV. The junction had 6 bases not matched to a gene; V was cut back by 0 bases and J by 7 bases. The CDR3 DNA reads as TGTGCCAGCAGCTTAGATTTGACAGGGATACAGCCCCAGCATTTT. This sequence encodes CASSLDLTGIQPQHF.

A single count supports this clone. The chain uses TRBV11-2 and TRBJ1-6, with D possibly being TRBD1 (5 bases). Germline V gives CDR1 SGHAT, CDR2 FQNNGV. The CDR3 runs to 15 residues. Trimming cost V 0 bases and J 6 bases, with 9 bases left between them. In DNA, the CDR3 is TGTGCCAGCAGCTTAGAGAGGGGAGGTAATTCACCCCTCCACTTT. It codes for CASSLERGGNSPLHF.